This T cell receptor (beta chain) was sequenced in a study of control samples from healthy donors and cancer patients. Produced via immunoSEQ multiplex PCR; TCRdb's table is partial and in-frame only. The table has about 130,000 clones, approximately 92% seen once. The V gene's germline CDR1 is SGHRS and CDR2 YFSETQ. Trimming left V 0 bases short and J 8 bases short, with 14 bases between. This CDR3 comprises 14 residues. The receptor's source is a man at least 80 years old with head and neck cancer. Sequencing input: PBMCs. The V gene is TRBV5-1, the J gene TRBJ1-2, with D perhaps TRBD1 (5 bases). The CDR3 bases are TGCGCCAGCAGCTTGGGAGGGGCCGCTTACGGCTACACCTTC. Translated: CASSLGGAAYGYTF.